This TCR beta chain was sequenced during a study of T cells in Graves' hyperthyroidism and ophthalmopathy. The CDR3 has 14 amino acids. The V and J ends lost 0 bases and 3 bases respectively, with 8 bases between them. The germline V gene encodes CDR1 MNHNY and CDR2 SVGAGI (reference sequence). There are many counts of this clonotype. Amplified TCR beta CDR3 regions derived from RNA transcripts. The HTBI set primed first-round TCR CDR3 RT-PCR. Using its own MiXCR run on the multiplex PCR reads, TCRdb lists one record per CDR3 protein. The sample contains under 550,000 distinct CDR3 sequences, approximately 13% of which appear only once.

The origin of this receptor is a woman between 18 and 29 years old with Graves' hyperthyroidism. The material sequenced was blood. This rearrangement joins TRBV6-6 to TRBJ2-5; D is unresolved. The CDR3 region is CASSYSISKETQYF. In DNA form, the CDR3 reads TGTGCCAGCAGTTACTCGATTAGCAAAGAGACCCAGTACTTC.